This TCR beta chain was profiled in a study of blood T cell repertoires in COVID-19. Using immunoSEQ multiplex PCR, the repertoire was profiled, and TCRdb retains in-frame clones only, with some absent. The repertoire includes roughly 140,000 clones, around 84% of them detected once, and roughly 34% sits in the top ten. CDR1 and CDR2 from the germline V gene are MNHNY and SVGAGI (reference sequence). CDR3 length: 14 residues. About this clone itself: No conserved phenylalanine or tryptophan ends this CDR3, so it is likely a read error.

This rearrangement joins TRBV6-6 to TRBJ1-1; tentatively, D is TRBD1 (6 bases). The origin of this receptor is a human donor in a cohort sampled during active COVID-19. What was sequenced was peripheral blood. The DNA of the CDR3 is TGTGCCAGCACCCCGACAGGCCTGAACACTGACGCTTTCGTT. Residues: CASTPTGLNTDAFV.